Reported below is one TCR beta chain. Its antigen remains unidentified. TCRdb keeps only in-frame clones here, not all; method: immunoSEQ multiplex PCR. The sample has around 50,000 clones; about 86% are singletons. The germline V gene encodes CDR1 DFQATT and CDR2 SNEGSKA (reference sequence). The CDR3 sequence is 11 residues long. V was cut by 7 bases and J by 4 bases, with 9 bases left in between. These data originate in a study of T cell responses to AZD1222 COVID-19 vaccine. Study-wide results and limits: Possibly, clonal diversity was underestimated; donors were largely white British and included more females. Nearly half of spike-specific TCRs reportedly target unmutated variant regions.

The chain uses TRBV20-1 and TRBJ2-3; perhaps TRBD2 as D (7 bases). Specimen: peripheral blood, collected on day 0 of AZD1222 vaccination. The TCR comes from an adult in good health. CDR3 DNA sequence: TGCAGTGGGGGGGGCGCAGATACGCAGTATTTT. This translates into CSGGGADTQYF.